This TCR beta chain appears in the sequencing data of a study of CD8+ T cells in alopecia areata. Whole-study context: Treated patients were dosed with oral tofacitinib, taking 5 to 10 mg twice daily. Study outcomes and limitations: Higher clonality than in normal scalp was seen in lesional scalp, especially alopecia totalis/universalis. Besides other cells, scalp samples also yield sequences of resident alphabeta T cells from normal skin.

Trimming removed 7 bases from V and 11 bases from J, with 17 bases in between. Germline CDR1 SQVTM, CDR2 ANQGSEA. This CDR3 has 11 residues. Note on this clone: Antigen unknown.

After isolation, RNA underwent reverse transcription to generate cDNA as the sequencing template. Using immunoSEQ multiplex PCR, the repertoire was profiled, and TCRdb retains in-frame clones only, with some absent. This sample has some 180,000 clones, with 50% to 70% found just once. The receptor was isolated from a human donor with alopecia areata. This sample comprised CD4+ T cells sorted from blood, obtained at week 0. The chain uses TRBV29-1 and TRBJ1-1; D might be TRBD1 (5 bases). CDR3 sequence: CSAEGPMNAFF. The CDR3 region has the DNA TGCAGCGCTGAGGGACCTATGAATGCTTTCTTT.